This is a list of T cell receptor beta chains from one sample in a study of cytomegalovirus exposure and HLA in healthy donors. Profiling relied on immunoSEQ multiplex PCR, and the TCRdb table lists in-frame clones only, not all of them. The sample carries approximately 110,000 clones, more than 70% recorded once. The sample consisted of PBMCs. All receptors derive from a man aged 25 to 45 in good health and CMV-seronegative. CDR3s include the opening cysteine and the closing phenylalanine or tryptophan. D genes are given only for firm matches. Clone size is shown for a subset of rows, as once, few, many or a class of expanded clone.

j_call | clone_size | d_call | v_call | cdr3_length | cdr3_nt | cdr3_aa
TRBJ1-6 | NA | NA | TRBV4-1 | 16 | TGCGCCAGCAGCCAGAGACAGCCAGTAGCCAATGGGGCCCTCCACTTT | CASSQRQPVANGALHF
TRBJ2-7 | once | TRBD2 | TRBV28 | 14 | TGTGCCAGCAGTATAGCGGGAGTGCCCTACGAGCAGTACTTC | CASSIAGVPYEQYF
TRBJ2-6 | NA | NA | TRBV9 | 16 | TGTGCCAGCAGGAACCACCAGGGGTACGGGGCCAACGTCCTGACTTTC | CASRNHQGYGANVLTF
TRBJ2-3 | NA | TRBD2 | TRBV6-6 | 15 | TGTGCCAGCAGTTACGCGGGGGGGCCCACAGATACGCAGTATTTT | CASSYAGGPTDTQYF
TRBJ2-2 | NA | TRBD1 | TRBV7-7 | 15 | TGTGCCAGCAGCCCTGGGACAGGGAACTCCGGGGAGCTGTTTTTT | CASSPGTGNSGELFF
TRBJ2-1 | NA | TRBD1 | TRBV9 | 15 | TGTGCCAGCAGCGAGGCACCGGGACAGGGAGGTGAGCAGTTCTTC | CASSEAPGQGGEQFF
TRBJ2-5 | NA | TRBD1 | TRBV6-1 | 12 | TGCCTAACGGGGGACAGGAAAGAGACCCAGTACTTC | CLTGDRKETQYF
TRBJ2-7 | NA | NA | TRBV10-2 | 13 | TGCGCCAGCAGTGTGTTTGGGGGCGACGAGCAGTACTTC | CASSVFGGDEQYF
TRBJ2-5 | once | NA | TRBV5-1 | 14 | TGCGCCAGCAGCTTGGGCGACAACCAAGAGACCCAGTACTTC | CASSLGDNQETQYF
TRBJ2-7 | NA | NA | TRBV29-1 | 12 | TGCAGCGTTGAGGGGGGTCGGTACGAGCAGTACTTC | CSVEGGRYEQYF
TRBJ2-7 | NA | NA | TRBV4-3 | 13 | TGCGCCAGCAGCCAAGGGTCGCGGTACGAGCAGTACTTC | CASSQGSRYEQYF
TRBJ2-3 | NA | TRBD2 | TRBV6-1 | 15 | TGTGCCAGCAGGGGGTGGGGACTAGCGACAGATACGCAGTATTTT | CASRGWGLATDTQYF
TRBJ1-1 | few | NA | TRBV7-2 | 17 | TGTGCCAGCAGCCCCTACGAGATGGACAGTCGCAACACTGAAGCTTTCTTT | CASSPYEMDSRNTEAFF
TRBJ1-1 | few | NA | TRBV19 | 13 | TGTGCCAGTAGTATAAATACGGTCACTGAAGCTTTCTTT | CASSINTVTEAFF
TRBJ1-1 | NA | NA | TRBV2 | 12 | TGTGCCAGCCGGGTGATGAACACTGAAGCTTTCTTT | CASRVMNTEAFF
TRBJ2-5 | NA | NA | TRBV18 | 16 | TGTGCCAGCTCACCACCGACGGGAGTGAGAGGGGAGACCCAGTACTTC | CASSPPTGVRGETQYF
TRBJ1-4 | NA | NA | TRBV7-9 | 15 | TGTGCCAGCAGCTTCCTCGGAGCAACTAATGAAAAACTGTTTTTT | CASSFLGATNEKLFF
TRBJ2-1 | NA | NA | TRBV5-6 | 14 | TGTGCCAGCAGCTTGGTCGGCAGGCGCGATGAGCAGTTCTTC | CASSLVGRRDEQFF
TRBJ2-7 | NA | TRBD2 | TRBV5-1 | 16 | TGCGCCAGCAGCCCGTCAACTAGCGGGGGGATGTACGAGCAGTACTTC | CASSPSTSGGMYEQYF
TRBJ1-4 | NA | NA | TRBV5-4 | 16 | TGTGCCAGCAGCTTGGCCGGTCAGGGCACTAATGAAAAACTGTTTTTT | CASSLAGQGTNEKLFF
TRBJ2-5 | few | NA | TRBV2 | 13 | TGTGCCAGCAGTGAAGGGTCAGAAGAGACCCAGTACTTC | CASSEGSEETQYF
TRBJ2-1 | few | TRBD2 | TRBV30 | 13 | TGTGCCTGGAAGAGCGGGGTGTTAAATGAGCAGTTCTTC | CAWKSGVLNEQFF
TRBJ1-5 | NA | TRBD1 | TRBV27 | 14 | TGTGCCAGCAGTCTACTACAGGGGGCCCAGCCCCAGCATTTT | CASSLLQGAQPQHF
TRBJ2-7 | NA | NA | TRBV7-2 | 14 | TGTGCCAGCAGCTTAGGTCAGGGCTTCTACGAGCAGTACTTC | CASSLGQGFYEQYF
TRBJ2-7 | NA | NA | TRBV29-1 | 12 | TGCAGTGCTATGCTTGTACAGGGAGCGCAGTACTTC | CSAMLVQGAQYF
TRBJ1-3 | once | NA | TRBV5-1 | 15 | TGCGCCAGCAGCTTGGATGGGGGGGCTGGAAACACCATATATTTT | CASSLDGGAGNTIYF
TRBJ2-1 | NA | NA | TRBV20-1 | 11 | TGCAGTAGGGACTCTAATAATGAGCAGTTCTTC | CSRDSNNEQFF
TRBJ2-1 | NA | NA | TRBV6-1 | 13 | TGTGCCAGCAAGACAGGCTCCTACAATGAGCAGTTCTTC | CASKTGSYNEQFF
TRBJ2-1 | NA | TRBD1 | TRBV7-9 | 15 | TGTGCCAGCAGCTCGGGACAGGGGGGTTTATTTGAGCAGTTCTTC | CASSSGQGGLFEQFF
TRBJ1-4 | NA | NA | TRBV7-8 | 15 | TGTGCCAGCAGCTTAGTCGGAGCCGGAGGAGAAAAACTGTTTTTT | CASSLVGAGGEKLFF
TRBJ1-2 | NA | NA | TRBV25-1 | 14 | TGTGCCAGCAGTGAAGAATCCAGGGCCTATGGCTACACCTTC | CASSEESRAYGYTF
TRBJ1-5 | few | TRBD1 | TRBV6-5 | 15 | TGTGCCAGCAGTCTAACAGGGGATCGGGGTCAGCCCCAGCATTTT | CASSLTGDRGQPQHF
TRBJ1-1 | NA | NA | TRBV11-2 | 13 | TGTGCCAGCAGCTTTATGGGGGCTACTGAAGCTTTCTTT | CASSFMGATEAFF
TRBJ1-5 | NA | NA | TRBV30 | 15 | TGTGCCTGGAACCAAAGAGGGGGTAACAATCAGCCCCAGCATTTT | CAWNQRGGNNQPQHF
TRBJ1-1 | NA | TRBD1 | TRBV7-9 | 14 | TGTGCCAGCAGCCCGCCGGGACAGGGGACTGAAGCTTTCTTT | CASSPPGQGTEAFF
TRBJ1-3 | few | NA | TRBV10-3 | 13 | TGTGCCATCAGTGAGTCTGCAGCGGACACCATATATTTT | CAISESAADTIYF